The present TCR beta chain was sequenced within a study of technical replicates of blood from several donors. The assay was immunoSEQ multiplex PCR, and TCRdb's table has in-frame clones only and misses some. The sample has roughly 71,000 clones; just under 97% are singletons. CDR1 SGHNT and CDR2 YYREEE come from the germline V gene (reference sequence). The CDR3 is 14 amino acids. Trimming took off 9 bases at V and 4 bases at J, with 17 bases between the two ends. The count of this clone is one. Specimen: T cells isolated from PBMCs. The source is a human donor in good health. The chain employs TRBV5-4 and TRBJ1-5, with no clear D. Here the CDR3 reads CATGPGGPNQPQHF. The CDR3 DNA sequence: TGTGCCACCGGACCGGGAGGACCAAATCAGCCCCAGCATTTT.